This T cell receptor beta chain came from a study of blood T cells in healthy people across ages. In each sample, at least 6 million PBMCs were isolated. Looked up from germline, CDR1 is DFQATT and CDR2 is SNEGSKA (reference sequence). Between the trimmed V and J ends, which lost 4 bases and 7 bases, there was a span of 10 bases. The CDR3 length is 12 residues. General study results and limits: Roughly linearly, TCR beta diversity per million T cells fell as age increased.

This clonotype has just a few counts. What it binds is not known. Combining a sample-barcoded 5' primer with a J-beta primer mix, a second PCR ran for 7 to 11 cycles. One entry per CDR3 protein, called by TCRdb with MiXCR from the 5' RACE reads. The table lists hundreds of thousands of distinct CDR3 sequences, roughly 48% of them singletons. The rearrangement links TRBV20-1 to TRBJ1-4; unclear D gene. Sequencing was done on a sample of blood. This clonotype was sampled from a man aged 25-45 years in good health. The CDR3 here is CSATEGAEKLFF. CDR3 DNA: TGCAGTGCTACCGAAGGTGCTGAAAAACTGTTTTTT.